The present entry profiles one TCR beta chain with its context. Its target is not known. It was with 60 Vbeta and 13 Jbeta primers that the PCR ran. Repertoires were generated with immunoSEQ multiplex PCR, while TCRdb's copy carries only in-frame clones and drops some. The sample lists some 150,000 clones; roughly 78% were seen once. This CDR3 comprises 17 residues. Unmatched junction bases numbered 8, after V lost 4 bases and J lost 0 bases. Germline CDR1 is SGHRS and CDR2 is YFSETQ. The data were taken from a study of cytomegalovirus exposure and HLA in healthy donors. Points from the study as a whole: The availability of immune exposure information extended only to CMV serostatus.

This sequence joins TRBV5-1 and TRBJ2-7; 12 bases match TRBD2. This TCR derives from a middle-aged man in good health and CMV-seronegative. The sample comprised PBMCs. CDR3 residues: CASSPGTSGSSSYEQYF. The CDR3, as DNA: TGCGCCAGCAGCCCCGGGACTAGCGGGTCCTCCTCCTACGAGCAGTACTTC. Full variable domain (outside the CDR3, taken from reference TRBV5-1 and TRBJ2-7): KAGVTQTPRYLIKTRGQQVTLSCSPISGHRSVSWYQQTPGQGLQFLFEYFSETQRNKGNFPGRFSGRQFSNSRSEMNVSTLELGDSALYLCASSPGTSGSSSYEQYFGPGTRLTVT.